This T cell receptor (beta chain) was obtained from a study of T cell clusters in autoimmune cytopenias. TRB amplification used around 0.25 ug of peripheral blood genomic DNA. Multiplex touch-down PCR amplified TRB using TRB-A and TRB-B pools in one tube. Reanalyzing the multiplex PCR reads, TCRdb keeps one entry per CDR3 protein, without DNA. The sample data list approximately 920 distinct CDR3 sequences. The clonotype comes from a human donor with an autoimmune cytopenia, with autoimmune hepatitis or in good health (not recorded which). Sequencing was performed on peripheral blood.

Here the CDR3 reads CATSRGGAGGDSAFF. The chain combines TRBV15 with TRBJ1-1; TCRdb's D gene call, TRBD1, goes unchecked for lack of DNA. The germline V gene has CDR1 LNHNV and CDR2 YYDKDF (reference sequence). CDR3 length: 15 amino acids.